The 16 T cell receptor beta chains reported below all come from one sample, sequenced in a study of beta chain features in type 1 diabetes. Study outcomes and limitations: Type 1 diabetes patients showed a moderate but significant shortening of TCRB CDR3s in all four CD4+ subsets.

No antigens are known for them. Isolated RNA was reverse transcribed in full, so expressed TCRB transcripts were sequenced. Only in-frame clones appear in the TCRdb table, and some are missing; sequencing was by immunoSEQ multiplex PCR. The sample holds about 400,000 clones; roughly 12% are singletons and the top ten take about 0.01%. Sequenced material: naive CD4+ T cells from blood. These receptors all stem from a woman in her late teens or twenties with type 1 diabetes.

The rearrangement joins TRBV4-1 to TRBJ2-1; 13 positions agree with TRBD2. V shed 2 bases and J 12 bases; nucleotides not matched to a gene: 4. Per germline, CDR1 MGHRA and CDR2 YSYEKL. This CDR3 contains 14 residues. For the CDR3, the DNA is TGCGCCAGCAGCCAAATACTAGCGGGAGGGGGGCAGTTCTTC. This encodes CASSQILAGGGQFF.

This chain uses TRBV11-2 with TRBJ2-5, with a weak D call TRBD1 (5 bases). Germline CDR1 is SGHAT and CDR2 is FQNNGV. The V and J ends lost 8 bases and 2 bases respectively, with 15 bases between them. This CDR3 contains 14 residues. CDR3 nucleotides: TGTGCCAGCGCGGAATCAGGGATACAAGAGACCCAGTACTTC. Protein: CASAESGIQETQYF.

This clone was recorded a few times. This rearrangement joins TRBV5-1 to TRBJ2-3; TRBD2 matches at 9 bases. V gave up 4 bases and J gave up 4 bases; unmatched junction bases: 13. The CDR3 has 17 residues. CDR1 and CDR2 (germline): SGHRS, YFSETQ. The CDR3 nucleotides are TGCGCCAGCAGCCGCGGGAGGGACAGACACAGCGCAGATACGCAGTATTTT. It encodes CASSRGRDRHSADTQYF.

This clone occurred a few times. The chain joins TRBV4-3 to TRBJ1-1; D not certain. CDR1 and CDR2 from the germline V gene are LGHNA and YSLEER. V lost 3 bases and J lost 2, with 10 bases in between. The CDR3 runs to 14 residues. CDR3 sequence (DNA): TGCGCCAGCAGCCAGGAGACCCGCAACACTGAAGCTTTCTTT. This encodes CASSQETRNTEAFF.

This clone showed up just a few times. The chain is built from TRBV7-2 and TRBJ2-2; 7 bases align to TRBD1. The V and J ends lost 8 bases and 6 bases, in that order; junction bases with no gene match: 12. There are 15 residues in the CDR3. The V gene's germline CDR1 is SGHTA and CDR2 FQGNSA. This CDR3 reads CASGRQGSSAGELFF. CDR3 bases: TGTGCCAGCGGACGACAGGGAAGTTCGGCCGGGGAGCTGTTTTTT.

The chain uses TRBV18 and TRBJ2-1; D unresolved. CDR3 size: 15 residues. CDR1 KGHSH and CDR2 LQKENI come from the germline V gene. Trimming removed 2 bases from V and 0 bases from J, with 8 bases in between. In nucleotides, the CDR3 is TGTGCCAGCTCACCAGCAGGTTACTCCTACAATGAGCAGTTCTTC. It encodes CASSPAGYSYNEQFF.

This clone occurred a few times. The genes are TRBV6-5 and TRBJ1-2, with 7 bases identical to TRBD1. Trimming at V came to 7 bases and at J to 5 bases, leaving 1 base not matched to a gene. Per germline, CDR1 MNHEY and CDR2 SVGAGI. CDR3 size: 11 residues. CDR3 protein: CASTRGYGYTF. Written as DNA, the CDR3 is TGTGCCAGCACCAGGGGGTATGGCTACACCTTC.

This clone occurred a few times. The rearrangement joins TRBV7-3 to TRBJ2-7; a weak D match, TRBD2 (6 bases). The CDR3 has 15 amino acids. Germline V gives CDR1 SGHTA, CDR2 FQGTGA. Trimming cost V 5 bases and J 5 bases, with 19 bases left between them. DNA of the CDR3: TGTGCCAGCAGCCCGAAGGGAGGAACCGCTCACGAGCAGTACTTC. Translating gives CASSPKGGTAHEQYF.

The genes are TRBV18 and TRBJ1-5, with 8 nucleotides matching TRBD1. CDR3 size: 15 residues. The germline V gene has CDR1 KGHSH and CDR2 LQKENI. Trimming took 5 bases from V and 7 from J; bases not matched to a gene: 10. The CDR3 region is CASSETQGAGQPQHF. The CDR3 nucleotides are TGTGCCAGCTCAGAAACGCAGGGGGCCGGACAGCCCCAGCATTTT.

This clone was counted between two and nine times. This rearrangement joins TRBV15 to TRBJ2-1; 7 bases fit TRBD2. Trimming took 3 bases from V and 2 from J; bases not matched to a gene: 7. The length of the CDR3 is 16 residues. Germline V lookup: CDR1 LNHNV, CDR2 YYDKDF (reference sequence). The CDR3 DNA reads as TGTGCCACCAGCAGGACAACTAGCGCGGCCTACAATGAGCAGTTCTTC. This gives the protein CATSRTTSAAYNEQFF.

The CDR3 protein is CASSGEKRTGANVLTF. CDR3 coding DNA: TGTGCCAGTAGTGGGGAGAAACGAACTGGGGCCAACGTCCTGACTTTC. The chain has TRBV19 and TRBJ2-6, with a possible D match to TRBD2 (5 bases). The CDR3 has 16 amino acids. Trimming cost V 5 bases and J 2 bases, with 13 bases left between them. CDR1 is LNHDA, CDR2 SQIVND, per germline (reference sequence).

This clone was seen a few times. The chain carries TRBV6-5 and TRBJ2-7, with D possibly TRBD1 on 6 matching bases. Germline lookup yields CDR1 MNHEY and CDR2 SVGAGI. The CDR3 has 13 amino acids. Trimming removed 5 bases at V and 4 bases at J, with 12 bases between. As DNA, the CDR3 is TGTGCCAGCAGTCCGGAACAGGGATACGAGCAGTACTTC. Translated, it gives CASSPEQGYEQYF.

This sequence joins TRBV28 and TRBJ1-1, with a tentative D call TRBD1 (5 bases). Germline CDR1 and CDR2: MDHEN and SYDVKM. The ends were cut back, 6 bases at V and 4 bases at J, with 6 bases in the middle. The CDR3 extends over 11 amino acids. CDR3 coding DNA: TGTGCCAGCAGAGGGGTCACTGAAGCTTTCTTT. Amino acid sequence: CASRGVTEAFF.

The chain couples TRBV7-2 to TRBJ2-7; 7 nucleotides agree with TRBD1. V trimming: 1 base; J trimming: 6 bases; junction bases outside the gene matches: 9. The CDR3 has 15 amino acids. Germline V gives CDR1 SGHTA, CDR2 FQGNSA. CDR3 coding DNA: TGTGCCAGCAGCTTAGGGCAGACAGGGAGAGGCGAGCAGTACTTC. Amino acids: CASSLGQTGRGEQYF. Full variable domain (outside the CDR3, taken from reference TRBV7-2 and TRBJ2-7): GAGVSQSPSNKVTEKGKDVELRCDPISGHTALYWYRQSLGQGLEFLIYFQGNSAPDKSGLPSDRFSAERTGGSVSTLTIQRTQQEDSAVYLCASSLGQTGRGEQYFGPGTRLTVT.

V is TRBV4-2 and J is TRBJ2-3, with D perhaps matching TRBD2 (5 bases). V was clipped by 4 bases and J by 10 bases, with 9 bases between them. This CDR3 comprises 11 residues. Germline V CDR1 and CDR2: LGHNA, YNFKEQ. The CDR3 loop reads CASSLEEAQYF. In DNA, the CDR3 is TGTGCCAGCAGCCTTGAGGAGGCGCAGTATTTT.

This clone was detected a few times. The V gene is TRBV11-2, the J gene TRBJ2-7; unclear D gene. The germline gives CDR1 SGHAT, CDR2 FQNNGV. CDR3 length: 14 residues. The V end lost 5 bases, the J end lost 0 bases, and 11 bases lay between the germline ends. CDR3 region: CASSGRLRSYEQYF. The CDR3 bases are TGTGCCAGCAGCGGCCGACTGCGCTCCTACGAGCAGTACTTC.